This T cell receptor (beta chain) appears in the sequencing data of a study of Ad26.COV2.S vaccination and SARS-CoV-2 variants. This table comes from immunoSEQ multiplex PCR, and its TCRdb copy is limited to in-frame clones, with some not included. The data contain some 290,000 clones, more than 70% of them singletons. Treatment denoted: roughly 20 received Ad26.COV2.S at low or high dose, single or two shots; roughly five received placebo; per-sample allocation not given. Each sample was drawn 63 days after the first injection (of vaccine or placebo). Vaccination employed an Ad26 vector expressing the Wuhan-strain SARS-CoV-2 spike. With V trimmed by 4 bases and J by 1 base, 10 bases remained unmatched. CDR1 and CDR2 from the germline V gene are SGHRS and YFSETQ. CDR3 length equals 16 residues.

The TCR originated in a person aged 18-60 years who received the Ad26.COV2.S COVID-19 vaccine or a placebo. V gene TRBV5-1 combines with J gene TRBJ1-1; 7 positions agree with TRBD1. The sequencing used peripheral blood, collected in a trial of Ad26.COV2.S vaccine versus placebo. DNA of the CDR3: TGCGCCAGCAGCCTGGAACGGGACAGAGCGAACACTGAAGCTTTCTTT. Translating gives CASSLERDRANTEAFF.